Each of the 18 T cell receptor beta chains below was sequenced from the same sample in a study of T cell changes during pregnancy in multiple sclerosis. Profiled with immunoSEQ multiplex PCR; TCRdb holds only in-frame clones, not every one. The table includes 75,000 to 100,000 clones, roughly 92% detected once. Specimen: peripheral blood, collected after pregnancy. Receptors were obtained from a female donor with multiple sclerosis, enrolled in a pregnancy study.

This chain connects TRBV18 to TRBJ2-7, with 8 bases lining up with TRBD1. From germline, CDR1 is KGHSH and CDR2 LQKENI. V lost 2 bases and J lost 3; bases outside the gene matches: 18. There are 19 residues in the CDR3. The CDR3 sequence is CASSPLIRSPGGTLYEQYF. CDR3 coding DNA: TGTGCCAGCTCACCATTAATTCGCAGCCCAGGGGGCACACTCTACGAGCAGTACTTC.

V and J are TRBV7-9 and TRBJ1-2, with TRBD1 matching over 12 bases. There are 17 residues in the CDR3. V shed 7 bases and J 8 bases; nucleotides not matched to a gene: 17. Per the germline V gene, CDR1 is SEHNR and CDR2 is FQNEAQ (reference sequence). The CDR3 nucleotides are TGTGCCAGCACCAAAGGGTCCCCGGGACAGGGGGCCCAAGGCTACACCTTC. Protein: CASTKGSPGQGAQGYTF.

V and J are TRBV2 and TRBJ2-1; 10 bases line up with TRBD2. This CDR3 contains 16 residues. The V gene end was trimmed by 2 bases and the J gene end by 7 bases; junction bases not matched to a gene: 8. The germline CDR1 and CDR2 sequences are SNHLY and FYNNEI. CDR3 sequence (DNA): TGTGCCAGCAGTGAATCCCTAGCGGGAGTTGGTAATGAGCAGTTCTTC. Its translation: CASSESLAGVGNEQFF.

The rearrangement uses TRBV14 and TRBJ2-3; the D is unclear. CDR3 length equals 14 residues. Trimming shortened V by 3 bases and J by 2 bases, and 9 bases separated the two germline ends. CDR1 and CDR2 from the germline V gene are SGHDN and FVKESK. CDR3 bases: TGTGCCAGCAGCCAGGAGTGGTACACAGATACGCAGTATTTT. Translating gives CASSQEWYTDTQYF.

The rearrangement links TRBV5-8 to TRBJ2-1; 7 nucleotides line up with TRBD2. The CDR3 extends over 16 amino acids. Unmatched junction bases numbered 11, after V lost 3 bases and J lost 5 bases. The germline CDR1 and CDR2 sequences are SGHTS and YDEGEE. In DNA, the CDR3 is TGTGCCAGCAGCTCCAGACTAGCAGGCCCTAACAATGAGCAGTTCTTC. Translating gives CASSSRLAGPNNEQFF.

CDR3 sequence (DNA): TGTGCCAGCAGTTATTCTTCGTATCAGCCCCAGCATTTT. Protein sequence: CASSYSSYQPQHF. The V call is TRBV6-5, the J call TRBJ1-5, with D unresolved. Germline lookup yields CDR1 MNHEY and CDR2 SVGAGI. Trimming pared 3 bases from V and 5 bases from J, leaving 8 bases between. This CDR3 spans 13 amino acids.

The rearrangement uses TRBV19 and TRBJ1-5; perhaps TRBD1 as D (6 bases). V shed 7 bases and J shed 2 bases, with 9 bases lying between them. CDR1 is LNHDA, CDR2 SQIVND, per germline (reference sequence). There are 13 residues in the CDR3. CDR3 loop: CASIGGGNQPQHF. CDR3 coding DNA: TGTGCCAGTATAGGGGGGGGCAATCAGCCCCAGCATTTT.

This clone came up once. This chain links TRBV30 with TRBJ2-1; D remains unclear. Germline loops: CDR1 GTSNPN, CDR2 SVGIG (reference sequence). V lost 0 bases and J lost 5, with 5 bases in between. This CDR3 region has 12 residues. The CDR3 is CAWSVRDNEQFF. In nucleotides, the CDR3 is TGTGCCTGGAGTGTACGGGACAATGAGCAGTTCTTC.

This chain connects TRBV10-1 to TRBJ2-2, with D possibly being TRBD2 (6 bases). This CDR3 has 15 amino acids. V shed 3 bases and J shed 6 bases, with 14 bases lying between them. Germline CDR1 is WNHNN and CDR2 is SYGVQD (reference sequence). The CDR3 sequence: CASSDSGTGPGELFF. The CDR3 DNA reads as TGCGCCAGCAGTGATAGCGGTACCGGACCCGGGGAGCTGTTTTTT.

The CDR3 DNA is TGTGCCAGCAGTGAGATCATACCGGGACTAGCGGGAGTTGCCGGGGAGCTGTTTTTT. Translated, it gives CASSEIIPGLAGVAGELFF. V is TRBV2 and J is TRBJ2-2; TRBD2 agrees at 14 bases. V lost 3 bases and J lost 6; bases outside the gene matches: 12. Germline V lookup: CDR1 SNHLY, CDR2 FYNNEI. The CDR3 is 19 amino acids.

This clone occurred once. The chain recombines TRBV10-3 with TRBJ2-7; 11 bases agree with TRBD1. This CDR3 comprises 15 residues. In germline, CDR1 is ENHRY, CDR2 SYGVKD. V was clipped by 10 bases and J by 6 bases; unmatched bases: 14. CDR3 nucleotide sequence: TGTGCCACCGCCGAGGGGGGGACAGGGGGAAGCGAGCAGTACTTC. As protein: CATAEGGTGGSEQYF.

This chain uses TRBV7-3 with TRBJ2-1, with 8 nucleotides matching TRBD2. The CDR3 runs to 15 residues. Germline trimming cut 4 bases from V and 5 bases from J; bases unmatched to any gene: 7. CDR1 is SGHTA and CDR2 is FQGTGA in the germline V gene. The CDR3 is CASSWGLDIHNEQFF. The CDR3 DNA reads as TGTGCCAGCAGCTGGGGACTAGACATACACAATGAGCAGTTCTTC.

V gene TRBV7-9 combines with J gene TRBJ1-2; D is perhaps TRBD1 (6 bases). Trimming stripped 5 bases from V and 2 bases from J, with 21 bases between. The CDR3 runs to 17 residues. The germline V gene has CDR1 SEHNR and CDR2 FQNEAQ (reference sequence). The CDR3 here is CASSPPSTGLLNYGYTF. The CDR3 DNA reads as TGTGCCAGCAGCCCCCCATCGACAGGACTCTTAAACTATGGCTACACCTTC.

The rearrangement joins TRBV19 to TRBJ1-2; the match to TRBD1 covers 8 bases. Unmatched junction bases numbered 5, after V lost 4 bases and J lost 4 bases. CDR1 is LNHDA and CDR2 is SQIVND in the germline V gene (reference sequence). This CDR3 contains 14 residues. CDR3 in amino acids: CASSRRDRPYGYTF. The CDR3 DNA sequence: TGTGCCAGTAGTAGACGGGACAGGCCCTATGGCTACACCTTC. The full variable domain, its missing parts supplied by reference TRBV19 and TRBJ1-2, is DGGITQSPKYLFRKEGQNVTLSCEQNLNHDAMYWYRQDPGQGLRLIYYSQIVNDFQKGDIAEGYSVSREKKESFPLTVTSAQKNPTAFYLCASSRRDRPYGYTFGSGTRLTVV.

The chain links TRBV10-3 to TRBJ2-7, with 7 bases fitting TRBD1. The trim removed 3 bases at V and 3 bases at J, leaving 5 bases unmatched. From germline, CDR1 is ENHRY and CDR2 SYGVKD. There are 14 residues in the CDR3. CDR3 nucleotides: TGTGCCATCAGTGAACGGGACAGCCTCTACGAGCAGTACTTC. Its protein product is CAISERDSLYEQYF.

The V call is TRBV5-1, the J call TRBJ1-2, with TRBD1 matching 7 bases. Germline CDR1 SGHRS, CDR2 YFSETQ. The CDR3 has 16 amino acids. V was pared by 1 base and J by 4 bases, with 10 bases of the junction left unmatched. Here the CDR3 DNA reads TGCGCCAGCAGCTTGACGCTGGGGGGACAGCGCTATGGCTACACCTTC. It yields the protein CASSLTLGGQRYGYTF.

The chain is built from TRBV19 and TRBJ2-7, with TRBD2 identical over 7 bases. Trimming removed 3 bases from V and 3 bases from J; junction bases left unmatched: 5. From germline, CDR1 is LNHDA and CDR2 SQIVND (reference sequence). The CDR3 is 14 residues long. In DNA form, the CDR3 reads TGTGCCAGTAGTATCGGGCTAGCGGTCTACGAGCAGTACTTC. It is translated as CASSIGLAVYEQYF.

The CDR3 DNA reads TGTGCCAGCAGCTTTAGGGTAGCGGGGGGATCTAGCTCCTACAATGAGCAGTTCTTC. This encodes CASSFRVAGGSSSYNEQFF. The chain recombines TRBV7-6 with TRBJ2-1, with 10 bases matching TRBD2. CDR1 and CDR2 from the germline V gene are SGHVS and FNYEAQ. This CDR3 is built from 19 residues. Germline trimming cut 3 bases from V and 0 bases from J; bases unmatched to any gene: 11.